The rows below give T cell receptor beta chains drawn from one sample of a study of blood T cell repertoires in COVID-19. The assay was immunoSEQ multiplex PCR, and TCRdb's table has in-frame clones only and misses some. This sample has over 200,000 clones, with less than 85% found just once. The sample comprised PBMCs or T cells enriched from blood (not recorded which). Receptors were obtained from a man aged 55 to 70 who had recovered from COVID-19. CDR3s include the opening cysteine and the closing phenylalanine or tryptophan. D genes are given only for firm matches. The listing skips clone size in some rows; elsewhere it reads once, few, many or a size class.

CDR3 length	clone size	D gene	V gene	J gene	CDR3 DNA	CDR3 protein
14	.	TRBD2	TRBV25-1	TRBJ2-1	TGTGCCAGCATGGCTAGCGGGGGCTACAATGAGCAGTTCTTC	CASMASGGYNEQFF
14	.	TRBD2	TRBV11-3	TRBJ2-1	TGTGCCAGCAGCTTAGGCGGGGGAGGTAATGAGCAGTTCTTC	CASSLGGGGNEQFF
12	.	TRBD1	TRBV12-3/TRBV12-4	TRBJ1-1	TGTGCCAGCAGTTTCACAGGGGCGGAAGCTTTCTTT	CASSFTGAEAFF
13	.	TRBD1	TRBV7-8	TRBJ1-2	TGTGCCAGCAGCTTAGACAGGGGATATGGCTACACCTTC	CASSLDRGYGYTF
15	once	.	TRBV15	TRBJ1-1	TGTGCCACCAGCAGAGATCGTCCAGGGTGGACTGAAGCTTTCTTT	CATSRDRPGWTEAFF
16	.	TRBD1	TRBV5-1	TRBJ1-3	TGCGCCAGCAGCTTAGGGGGGACAGGGACTGGAAACACCATATATTTT	CASSLGGTGTGNTIYF
15	.	.	TRBV6-5	TRBJ1-3	TGTGCCAGCATCAAAGCGGCACCCTCTGGAAACACCATATATTTT	CASIKAAPSGNTIYF
18	.	TRBD2	TRBV11-2	TRBJ2-5	TGTGCCAGCAGCCCAGGACTAGCGGGGGGAAAACGGGTAGAGACCCAGTACTTC	CASSPGLAGGKRVETQYF
13	.	.	TRBV2	TRBJ1-1	TGTGCCAGCACCCCCGACACGCGCACTGAAGCTTTCTTT	CASTPDTRTEAFF
17	.	.	TRBV5-4	TRBJ1-1	TGTGCCAGCAGCTCGGGACTGTTGCGTAGAGGGAACACTGAAGCTTTCTTT	CASSSGLLRRGNTEAFF
14	.	.	TRBV2	TRBJ2-1	TGTGCCGCCTACGCAGGGGCAGGGAACAATGAGCAGTTCTTC	CAAYAGAGNNEQFF
19	.	TRBD1	TRBV13	TRBJ1-1	TGTGCCAGCAGCTTAGGCTTTCGGGACAGGGGACGCAAGAACACTGAAGCTTTCTTT	CASSLGFRDRGRKNTEAFF
18	.	TRBD1	TRBV4-1	TRBJ1-3	TGCGCCAGCAGCCAAGAAGGGACAGGGGTAGGGTCTGGAAACACCATATATTTT	CASSQEGTGVGSGNTIYF
16	.	.	TRBV19	TRBJ1-3	TGTGCCAGTAGTAAGACAGGTGAATCAATCGGAAACACCATATATTTT	CASSKTGESIGNTIYF
13	.	TRBD1	TRBV12-3/TRBV12-4	TRBJ1-1	TGTGCCAGCAGAACGACAGGGTACACTGAAGCTTTCTTT	CASRTTGYTEAFF
15	once	.	TRBV11-2	TRBJ2-1	TGTGCCAGCAGCCAAATGCGTGGCTCCTACAATGAGCAGTTCTTC	CASSQMRGSYNEQFF
15	.	TRBD1	TRBV2	TRBJ2-3	TGTGCCAGCAGTGACGGCAGGGGGCAATTAGATACGCAGTATTTT	CASSDGRGQLDTQYF
13	.	.	TRBV15	TRBJ1-1	TGTGCCACCAGCAGAGAGGGAGCTTATGAAGCTTTCTTT	CATSREGAYEAFF
14	.	TRBD2	TRBV2	TRBJ2-7	TGTGCCAGCGCTAGACTAGCGGGAACCTACGAGCAGTACTTC	CASARLAGTYEQYF
15	.	.	TRBV7-2	TRBJ1-6	TGTGCCAGCAGCGCCAGCCTACAGGGTGGTTCACCCCTCCACTTT	CASSASLQGGSPLHF
19	.	TRBD1	TRBV4-3	TRBJ1-6	TGCGCCAGCAGCCAAGAATTGAGCGACAGGGACCCCGGGGATTCACCCCTCCACTTT	CASSQELSDRDPGDSPLHF
11	few	TRBD2	TRBV29-1	TRBJ2-7	TGCAGCGTTGGAACGGGGGGTGAGCAGTACTTC	CSVGTGGEQYF
17	.	TRBD1	TRBV5-4	TRBJ2-7	TGTGCCAGCAGCTCTGGCGGCCCGGGACAGGGGTCCTACGAGCAGTACTTC	CASSSGGPGQGSYEQYF
16	.	TRBD1	TRBV9	TRBJ2-1	TGTGCCAGCAGCGTAGGCGGGACAGGGGGCAGGGATGAGCAGTTCTTC	CASSVGGTGGRDEQFF
12	.	.	TRBV6-2/TRBV6-3	TRBJ2-3	TGTGCCAGCAGTTGGGGGGCAGATACGCAGTATTTT	CASSWGADTQYF
14	.	.	TRBV11-3	TRBJ1-1	TGTGCCAGCAGCTTAGTTTCCGTGAACACTGAAGCTTTCTTT	CASSLVSVNTEAFF